These 3 T cell receptor beta chains came from one sample sequenced in a study of shared clonotypes between healthy human individuals. Here immunoSEQ multiplex PCR was the method, and the copy in TCRdb shows in-frame clones only, minus some. The sample shows about 460,000 clones, approximately 80% of them seen only once. Sample: PBMCs. These TCRs come from a woman between 40 and 55 years old in good health. Some clones in this sample may be carry-over from other donors' samples.

In regard to this clone: A much larger clone differs from this one at a single base, so this may be a read error. CDR3: CVSSELAGVRYEQYF. As DNA, the CDR3 is TGTGTCAGCAGTGAACTAGCGGGAGTGAGGTACGAGCAGTACTTC. The gene calls are TRBV6-1 and TRBJ2-7; 11 nucleotides align to TRBD2. The CDR3 runs 15 residues. Per the germline V gene, CDR1 is MNHNS and CDR2 is SASEGT.

Worth noting for this clone: A much larger clone lies a single base off, so this may be a read error. This chain uses TRBV2 with TRBJ2-1; D is uncertain. This CDR3 is 13 amino acids long. Germline-derived CDR1 and CDR2 are SNHLY and FYNNEI. Here the CDR3 reads CASSVEIHNEQLF. The DNA for the CDR3 is TGTGCCAGCAGTGTGGAGATTCACAATGAGCAGCTCTTC.

V usage is TRBV10-3 and J usage is TRBJ1-6; TRBD1 aligns across 7 bases. The CDR3 has 16 residues. V trimming: 0 bases; J trimming: 7 bases; junction bases outside the gene matches: 6. Germline CDR1 is ENHRY and CDR2 is SYGVKD. This CDR3 reads CAISESTGYRNSPLHF. CDR3 bases: TGTGCCATCAGTGAGTCGACAGGGTATAGGAATTCACCCCTCCACTTT.